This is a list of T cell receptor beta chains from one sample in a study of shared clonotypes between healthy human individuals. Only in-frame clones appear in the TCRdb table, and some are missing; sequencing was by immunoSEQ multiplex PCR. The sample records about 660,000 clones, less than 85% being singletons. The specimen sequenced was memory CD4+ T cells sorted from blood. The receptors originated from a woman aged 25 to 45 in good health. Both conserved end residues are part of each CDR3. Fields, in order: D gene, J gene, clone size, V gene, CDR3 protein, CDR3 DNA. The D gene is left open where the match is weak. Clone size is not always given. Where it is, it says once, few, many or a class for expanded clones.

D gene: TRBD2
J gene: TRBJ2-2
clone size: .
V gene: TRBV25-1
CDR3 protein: CASSDPLGREDTGELFF
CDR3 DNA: TGTGCCAGCAGTGACCCACTCGGGCGGGAGGACACCGGGGAGCTGTTTTTT

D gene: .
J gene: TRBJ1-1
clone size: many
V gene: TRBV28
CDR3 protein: CASSSQGLKNTEAFF
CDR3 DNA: TGTGCCAGCAGTAGTCAGGGATTAAAGAACACTGAAGCTTTCTTT

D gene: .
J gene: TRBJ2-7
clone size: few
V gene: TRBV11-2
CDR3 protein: CASSFYRDPARSEQYF
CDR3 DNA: TGTGCCAGCAGCTTTTATCGGGACCCCGCCCGCTCGGAGCAGTACTTC

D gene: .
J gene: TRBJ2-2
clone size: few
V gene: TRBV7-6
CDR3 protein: CASTLAGAGTGELFF
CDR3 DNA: TGTGCCAGCACCCTGGCGGGGGCGGGCACCGGGGAGCTGTTTTTT

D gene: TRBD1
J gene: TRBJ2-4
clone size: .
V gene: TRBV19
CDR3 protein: CASSMGQGAVIQYF
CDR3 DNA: TGTGCCAGTAGTATGGGACAGGGGGCGGTCATTCAGTACTTC

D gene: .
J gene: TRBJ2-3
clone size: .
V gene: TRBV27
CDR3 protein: CASSLSSLGSTDTQYF
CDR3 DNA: TGTGCCAGCAGTTTAAGTTCCCTCGGTAGCACAGATACGCAGTATTTT

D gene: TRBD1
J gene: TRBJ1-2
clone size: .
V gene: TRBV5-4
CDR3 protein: CASSLTGVKRGYTF
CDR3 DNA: TGTGCCAGCAGCTTAACAGGGGTGAAGAGGGGCTACACCTTC

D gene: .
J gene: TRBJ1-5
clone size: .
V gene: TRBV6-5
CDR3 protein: CASTLGGGNQPQHF
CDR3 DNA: TGTGCCAGCACCCTCGGGGGGGGCAATCAGCCCCAGCATTTT

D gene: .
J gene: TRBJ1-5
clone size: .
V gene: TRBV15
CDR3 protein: CATSRGHFNQPQHF
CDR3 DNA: TGTGCCACCAGCAGAGGACACTTCAATCAGCCCCAGCATTTT

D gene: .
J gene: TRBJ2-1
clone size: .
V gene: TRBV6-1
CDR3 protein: CASTDGEGQYNEQFF
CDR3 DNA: TGTGCCAGCACTGACGGAGAGGGGCAATACAATGAGCAGTTCTTC

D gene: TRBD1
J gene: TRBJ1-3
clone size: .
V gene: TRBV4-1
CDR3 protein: CASRPLGQSVASGNTIYF
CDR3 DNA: TGCGCCAGCAGACCCCTGGGACAGTCTGTTGCATCTGGAAACACCATATATTTT

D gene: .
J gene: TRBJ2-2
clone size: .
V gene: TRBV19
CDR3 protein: CAATPGHLNTGELFF
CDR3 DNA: TGTGCCGCTACACCGGGACACCTAAACACCGGGGAGCTGTTTTTT

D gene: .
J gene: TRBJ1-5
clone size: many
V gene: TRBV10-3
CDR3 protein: CAISESNLQPQHF
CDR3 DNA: TGTGCCATCAGTGAGTCGAACCTTCAGCCCCAGCATTTT